This TCR beta chain was found in a study of control samples from healthy donors and cancer patients. Assay: immunoSEQ multiplex PCR; the TCRdb copy retains only in-frame clones and omits some. The sample includes about 140,000 clones, around 88% of them seen just once. This CDR3 contains 13 residues. Trimming pared 4 bases from V and 5 bases from J, leaving 11 bases between. CDR1 and CDR2 (germline): MGHRA, YSYEKL. The sample comprised blood. V gene TRBV4-1 combines with J gene TRBJ1-2; TRBD1 is a possible D gene (5 bases). This TCR came from a man younger than 35 in good health. CDR3 nucleotides: TGCGCCAGCAGCCCGGGACCGACTTATGGCTACACCTTC. This sequence encodes CASSPGPTYGYTF.